Each of the 5 T cell receptor beta chains below was sequenced from the same sample in a study of shared clonotypes between healthy human individuals. Naive-designated CD8 cells lacked CD45RO, were positively enriched for CCR7, and omitted terminally differentiated effector memory CD45RA+ cells. TCRdb keeps only in-frame clones here, not all; method: immunoSEQ multiplex PCR. The table has around 580,000 clones, 95% to 98% seen once; the top ten hold 0.3%. The sample consisted of naive CD8+ T cells sorted from blood. Receptors were obtained from a man aged 25-40 years in good health.

This clone is a singleton in its sample. The chain has TRBV9 and TRBJ2-2; the match to TRBD2 covers 11 bases. There are 17 residues in the CDR3. Germline V gene sequence: CDR1 SGDLS, CDR2 YYNGEE. V gave up 0 bases and J gave up 5 bases; unmatched junction bases: 6. CDR3 bases: TGTGCCAGCAGCGTAGCGCGGGCTAGCGGGGGGACCGGGGAGCTGTTTTTT. Translating gives CASSVARASGGTGELFF. Based on the CDR3 plus reference TRBV9 and TRBJ2-2, the full variable domain is DSGVTQTPKHLITATGQRVTLRCSPRSGDLSVYWYQQSLDQGLQFLIQYYNGEERAKGNILERFSAQQFPDLHSELNLSSLELGDSALYFCASSVARASGGTGELFFGEGSRLTVL.

The chain links TRBV5-6 to TRBJ1-2, with 8 bases fitting TRBD1. V gave up 2 bases and J gave up 7 bases; unmatched junction bases: 13. The CDR3 extends over 16 amino acids. Germline assignment: CDR1 SGHDT and CDR2 YYEEEE. The CDR3 DNA reads as TGTGCCAGCAGCTTAACCGGCCCGACAGGGGCAGGTGGCTACACCTTC. It codes for CASSLTGPTGAGGYTF.

The chain combines TRBV10-3 with TRBJ2-7; D is possibly TRBD1 (5 bases). The germline gives CDR1 ENHRY, CDR2 SYGVKD. The germline V and J ends were trimmed by 3 bases and 4 bases, with 19 bases remaining between them. CDR3 length equals 16 residues. Here the CDR3 reads CAISDQGTYSPYEQYF. The CDR3 coding sequence is TGTGCCATCAGTGATCAGGGTACCTACTCCCCTTACGAGCAGTACTTC.

The V call is TRBV11-2, the J call TRBJ2-7; maybe TRBD1 (5 bases). The CDR3 length is 15 residues. CDR1 is SGHAT, CDR2 FQNNGV, per germline. With 1 base removed from V and 4 bases from J, the gap between germline ends came to 14 bases. As DNA, the CDR3 is TGTGCCAGCAGCTTAGTGGACCAGGGATGGTACGAGCAGTACTTC. Translation: CASSLVDQGWYEQYF.

This clone was recorded once. The chain carries TRBV12-5 and TRBJ1-1; the D is unclear. CDR1 is LGHNT, CDR2 FRNRAP, per germline. V lost 5 bases and J lost 1, with 8 bases in between. The CDR3 loop spans 13 amino acids. The CDR3 spells CASGREGNTEAFF. CDR3 coding DNA: TGTGCTAGTGGTAGGGAGGGGAACACTGAAGCTTTCTTT.